This T cell receptor (beta chain) was sequenced for a study of a mutant IDH1 vaccine in newly diagnosed glioma. Study in general: Vaccination started 4-6 weeks after radiotherapy alone, or with temozolomide cycles. Study-level results: Top-clonotype changes in peripheral T cells seemed unrelated to pseudoprogression.

Time point: week 35, safety follow-up. Topical imiquimod was applied with each vaccine dose, which held 300 ug of mutant IDH1 20-mer peptide. Weeks 1, 3, 5, 7, 11, 15, 19 and 23 were when patients received their eight vaccinations. On this clone: Its antigen is unknown.

TCRdb keeps only in-frame clones here, not all; method: immunoSEQ multiplex PCR. This repertoire shows roughly 40,000 clones, approximately 80% found once; its top ten account for roughly 5.6%. Germline CDR1 is SGHTS and CDR2 is YDEGEE. The CDR3 consists of 14 residues. V lost 6 bases, J lost 6 bases, and 9 bases stayed unmatched. The starting material was PBMCs, obtained from a glioma patient whose treatment included an IDH1 peptide vaccine. This TCR was recovered from a woman between 50 and 59 years old with glioma. The chain is built from TRBV5-8 and TRBJ1-2, with 9 bases aligning to TRBD1. The CDR3 coding sequence is TGTGCCAGCACCCTAAGGGACAGGGTCGATGGCTACACCTTC. Translated, it gives CASTLRDRVDGYTF.